Listed below are T cell receptor beta chains from one sample, sequenced in a study of cytomegalovirus exposure and HLA in healthy donors. TCRdb keeps only in-frame clones here, not all; method: immunoSEQ multiplex PCR. The sample holds fewer than 200,000 clones, more than 80% seen once. The specimen sequenced was PBMCs. These receptors originate from a woman in her 30s in good health and CMV-seropositive. The CDR3 runs from the conserved cysteine through the conserved F or W. A D gene is named only where the DNA matches it firmly. Rows give clone size only sometimes, using once, few, many, or a class for an expanded clone.

NA NA TRBJ2-5 13 TRBV11-1 TGTGCCAGCAGCCGGACTGTTCAAGAGACCCAGTACTTC CASSRTVQETQYF
NA TRBD1 TRBJ1-4 17 TRBV5-1 TGCGCCAGCAGCTGGGGTGTGACAGGGTCGTCTAATGAAAAACTGTTTTTT CASSWGVTGSSNEKLFF
NA NA TRBJ1-1 12 TRBV29-1 TGCAGCGTTGTATCAGGGAACACTGAAGCTTTCTTT CSVVSGNTEAFF
NA NA TRBJ2-3 13 TRBV11-3 TGTGCCAGCAGCTTGGGGGGATCAGATACGCAGTATTTT CASSLGGSDTQYF
NA NA TRBJ1-6 14 TRBV5-1 TGCGCCAGCAGCTTGGTTCAGGGCGATTCACCCCTCCACTTT CASSLVQGDSPLHF
NA NA TRBJ2-7 15 TRBV5-1 TGCGCCAGCAGCTGGGGAGACCGCTACTCCTACGAGCAGTACTTC CASSWGDRYSYEQYF
NA NA TRBJ1-2 13 TRBV6-4 TGTGCCAGCAGTGACTCGATGACGGGTCCGCACACCTTC CASSDSMTGPHTF
few NA TRBJ1-1 10 TRBV21-1 TGTGCCAGAACTCCCCCTGAAGCTTTCTTT CARTPPEAFF
NA TRBD1 TRBJ1-6 15 TRBV9 TGTGCCAGCAGCGTAGGAACAGGGGGTAATTCACCCCTCCACTTT CASSVGTGGNSPLHF
NA TRBD1 TRBJ1-6 14 TRBV7-8 TGTGCCAGCAGCCTTACAGGGGCGGATTCACCCCTCCACTTT CASSLTGADSPLHF
many NA TRBJ1-1 16 TRBV4-2 TGTGCCAGCAGCCAACGCGGCGGGGGCCTGAACACTGAAGCTTTCTTT CASSQRGGGLNTEAFF
NA NA TRBJ1-6 17 TRBV19 TGTGCCAGTAGTGATCTCCCCAGGGAAAAGGATAATTCACCCCTCCACTTT CASSDLPREKDNSPLHF
few NA TRBJ2-1 15 TRBV4-3 TGCGCCAGCAGCCCCCTATTGGGGGGTAACAATGAGCAGTTCTTC CASSPLLGGNNEQFF
NA TRBD1 TRBJ2-1 16 TRBV6-5 TGTGCCAGCAGTTACCTACAGGGGGCGCTGGACAATGAGCAGTTCTTC CASSYLQGALDNEQFF
once NA TRBJ1-5 15 TRBV19 TGTGCCAGTAGTAACAACAGGGTTAACCATCAGCCCCAGCATTTT CASSNNRVNHQPQHF
NA NA TRBJ1-2 14 TRBV12-5 TGTGCTAGTGGTTTCCCAGACAGAGACTATGGCTACACCTTC CASGFPDRDYGYTF
NA TRBD1 TRBJ2-5 14 TRBV5-1 TGCGCCAGCAGCTTTCAGGGGGTCCAAGAGACCCAGTACTTC CASSFQGVQETQYF
NA TRBD1 TRBJ1-6 14 TRBV7-3 TGTGCCAGCAGCCGGGGACAGTCGAATTCACCCCTCCACTTT CASSRGQSNSPLHF